The 31 T cell receptor beta chains below come from one sample, sequenced in a study of cytomegalovirus exposure and HLA in healthy donors. Both 60 Vbeta primers and 13 Jbeta primers went into the PCR. Sequenced by immunoSEQ multiplex PCR; TCRdb stores in-frame clones only, minus some. The sample carries about 250,000 clones, around 66% recorded once. The sample taken for sequencing was PBMCs. These TCRs come from a female donor in good health and CMV-seronegative.

This clone showed up just a few times. This sequence joins TRBV7-8 and TRBJ1-5; D is ambiguous. Germline V lookup: CDR1 SGHVS, CDR2 FQNEAQ. This CDR3 is 13 amino acids long. The V end was cut by 1 base, the J end by 4 bases, with 5 bases between. The CDR3 DNA follows: TGTGCCAGCAGCTTAGATCAGAATCAGCCCCAGCATTTT. Encoded protein: CASSLDQNQPQHF.

The rearrangement joins TRBV2 to TRBJ2-2; D is unresolved. The V end lost 2 bases, the J end lost 5 bases, and 9 bases lay between the germline ends. Per the germline V gene, CDR1 is SNHLY and CDR2 is FYNNEI. The CDR3 spans 14 residues. CDR3 in amino acids: CASSESLPTGELFF. CDR3 bases: TGTGCCAGCAGTGAAAGCCTCCCGACCGGGGAGCTGTTTTTT.

This clone turned up a few times. V usage is TRBV6-5 and J usage is TRBJ2-1; 13 positions match TRBD2. The V segment lost 4 bases and the J segment 4 bases; nucleotides outside the gene matches: 1. Looked up from germline, CDR1 is MNHEY and CDR2 is SVGAGI. CDR3 size: 15 residues. CDR3 in amino acids: CASSWGLAGYNEQFF. The CDR3 nucleotides read TGTGCCAGCAGTTGGGGACTAGCGGGGTACAATGAGCAGTTCTTC.

The genes are TRBV18 and TRBJ1-5, with a weak D call TRBD1 (5 bases). V was clipped by 2 bases and J by 1 base, with 12 bases between them. Germline CDR1 and CDR2: KGHSH and LQKENI. This CDR3 has 16 residues. For the CDR3, the DNA is TGTGCCAGCTCACCATCCCGGGGGTCAAGCAATCAGCCCCAGCATTTT. Translated, it gives CASSPSRGSSNQPQHF.

This clone occurred a few times. The rearrangement uses TRBV9 and TRBJ1-1; D may be TRBD1 (5 bases). CDR1 is SGDLS, CDR2 YYNGEE, per germline. This CDR3 region has 15 residues. Deletions cut 0 bases from V and 2 bases from J, with 11 bases between. CDR3 amino acids: CASSVDGHPNTEAFF. The CDR3, as DNA: TGTGCCAGCAGCGTAGATGGACATCCAAACACTGAAGCTTTCTTT.

The CDR3 loop reads CASSSGARANAYEQYF. The CDR3 DNA reads TGTGCCAGCAGCTCCGGAGCGCGGGCGAACGCCTACGAGCAGTACTTC. The chain recombines TRBV11-2 with TRBJ2-7; TRBD2 is a possible D gene (5 bases). The germline CDR1 and CDR2 sequences are SGHAT and FQNNGV. The length of the CDR3 is 16 residues. V lost 4 bases to trimming and J lost 2 bases, with 18 bases between them.

The rearrangement links TRBV11-2 to TRBJ1-3; D uncertain. Germline V lookup: CDR1 SGHAT, CDR2 FQNNGV. V lost 6 bases, J lost 4 bases, and 22 bases lay in between. The CDR3 sequence is 17 residues long. The CDR3 region has the DNA TGTGCCAGCAGATCGATTAGGGTATCGGAGGGAGGAAACACCATATATTTT. It codes for CASRSIRVSEGGNTIYF.

The chain joins TRBV5-1 to TRBJ1-1; D possibly corresponds to TRBD1 (5 bases). Trimming pared 2 bases from V and 4 bases from J, leaving 6 bases between. The CDR3 has 12 amino acids. The germline gives CDR1 SGHRS, CDR2 YFSETQ. The CDR3 DNA follows: TGCGCCAGCAGCTTAGGGGTCACTGAAGCTTTCTTT. This encodes CASSLGVTEAFF.

This chain uses TRBV4-2 with TRBJ2-1; 8 bases fit TRBD2. The CDR3 loop spans 19 amino acids. CDR1 is LGHNA, CDR2 YNFKEQ, per germline. V shed 2 bases and J 4 bases; nucleotides not matched to a gene: 16. The CDR3 sequence is CASSQPPGWAGGSYNEQFF. In DNA, the CDR3 is TGTGCCAGCAGCCAACCCCCCGGGTGGGCGGGAGGCTCGTACAATGAGCAGTTCTTC.

As to this clone: Additional DNA sequences in this sample encode the identical CDR3. The CDR3 here is CSARDRNEQFF. The CDR3, as DNA: TGCAGTGCTAGAGACCGGAATGAGCAGTTCTTC. This chain joins TRBV20-1 and TRBJ2-1; D gene ambiguous. The CDR3 consists of 11 residues. V was shortened by 0 bases and J by 7 bases, with 4 bases between the two germline ends. Per germline, CDR1 DFQATT and CDR2 SNEGSKA (reference sequence).

The V and J genes are TRBV5-8 and TRBJ2-5; tentatively, D is TRBD1 (5 bases). The end of the DNA is better explained by TRBJ2-7, so the J call may be wrong. Germline assignment: CDR1 SGHTS and CDR2 YDEGEE. The CDR3 runs to 14 residues. The CDR3 region has the DNA TGTGCCAGCAGCACCCCGGACACATCCTACGAGCAGTACTTC. Translated, it gives CASSTPDTSYEQYF.

The V gene is TRBV25-1, the J gene TRBJ1-6, with a tentative D call TRBD1 (5 bases). The CDR3 has 14 amino acids. Germline lookup yields CDR1 MGHDK and CDR2 SYGVNS. V was cut by 6 bases and J by 8 bases, with 14 bases left in between. The CDR3 spells CASSYQGPYSPLHF. CDR3 nucleotide sequence: TGTGCCAGCAGCTACCAGGGTCCCTATTCACCCCTCCACTTT.

The chain links TRBV15 to TRBJ2-1; 9 bases align to TRBD2. V lost 2 bases to trimming and J lost 0 bases; unmatched junction nucleotides: 5. The germline V gene encodes CDR1 LNHNV and CDR2 YYDKDF (reference sequence). This CDR3 is 17 amino acids long. The CDR3 loop reads CATSRFLSGSSYNEQFF. The CDR3 DNA reads TGTGCCACCAGCAGATTTCTTAGCGGGAGCTCCTACAATGAGCAGTTCTTC. Looking up the rest from reference TRBV15 and TRBJ2-1 gives the full variable domain: DAMVIQNPRYQVTQFGKPVTLSCSQTLNHNVMYWYQQKSSQAPKLLFHYYDKDFNNEADTPDNFQSRRPNTSFCFLDIRSPGLGDTAMYLCATSRFLSGSSYNEQFFGPGTRLTVL.

This clone was seen once. The chain joins TRBV10-2 to TRBJ2-3; 9 bases match TRBD2. Trimming removed 0 bases from V and 4 bases from J; junction bases left unmatched: 5. Per germline, CDR1 WSHSY and CDR2 SAAADI. This CDR3 contains 16 residues. Here the CDR3 reads CASSESLAGWADTQYF. In DNA, the CDR3 is TGCGCCAGCAGTGAGTCGCTAGCGGGATGGGCAGATACGCAGTATTTT.

As for this clone: Relative to the germline gene, one junction end is altered; a read error may explain this. CDR3 DNA: TGTTCCAGCAGCTCCATAGACAGTAATAACTATGGCTACACCTTC. As protein: CSSSSIDSNNYGYTF. The genes are TRBV7-9 and TRBJ1-2; a weak D match, TRBD1 (5 bases). Germline V gene sequence: CDR1 SEHNR, CDR2 FQNEAQ (reference sequence). The CDR3 contains 15 residues.

This clone has only a few counts. The V and J genes are TRBV6-1 and TRBJ1-4; 7 bases match TRBD1. CDR3 length: 13 amino acids. CDR1 and CDR2 from the germline V gene are MNHNS and SASEGT. V shed 6 bases, J shed 6 bases, and the junction held 4 bases outside the gene matches. This chain's CDR3 is CASSDRADEKLFF. The CDR3 DNA sequence: TGTGCCAGCAGCGACAGGGCTGATGAAAAACTGTTTTTT.

J is TRBJ1-2 and V is TRBV6-5; possible D gene TRBD1, 5 bases. Per the germline V gene, CDR1 is MNHEY and CDR2 is SVGAGI. The CDR3 sequence is 12 residues long. Trimming removed 5 bases from V and 8 bases from J, with 12 bases in between. The CDR3 DNA sequence: TGTGCCAGCAGTCAGGGACTTTTCGGCTACACCTTC. It specifies CASSQGLFGYTF.

This chain joins TRBV7-3 and TRBJ2-1, with D possibly matching TRBD2 (5 bases). The V end lost 0 bases, the J end lost 0 bases, and 18 bases lay between the germline ends. The germline V gene encodes CDR1 SGHTA and CDR2 FQGTGA. CDR3 length equals 19 residues. CDR3 in amino acids: CASSLTWASGTSSYNEQFF. The CDR3 nucleotides are TGTGCCAGCAGCTTAACGTGGGCAAGCGGAACCTCCTCCTACAATGAGCAGTTCTTC.

The chain combines TRBV27 with TRBJ2-7; 9 bases line up with TRBD1. CDR3 length: 14 residues. In germline, CDR1 is MNHEY, CDR2 SMNVEV (reference sequence). J gave up 4 bases and V 7 bases, and 8 bases lay outside the gene matches. CDR3 sequence: CASTRTGAQYEQYF. For the CDR3, the DNA is TGTGCCAGCACCCGGACAGGGGCACAATACGAGCAGTACTTC.

The V and J genes are TRBV28 and TRBJ2-5, with 7 bases lining up with TRBD1. The germline gives CDR1 MDHEN, CDR2 SYDVKM. The V gene end was trimmed by 9 bases and the J gene end by 4 bases; junction bases not matched to a gene: 5. This CDR3 has 12 residues. The CDR3 DNA sequence: TGTGCCAGTCAGGGACAGACAGAGACCCAGTACTTC. It translates to CASQGQTETQYF.

This clone appeared a few times. The genes are TRBV19 and TRBJ1-1; 7 bases match TRBD1. J lost 11 bases, V lost 7 bases, and 13 bases had no gene match. From germline, CDR1 is LNHDA and CDR2 SQIVND (reference sequence). The CDR3 covers 13 residues. The CDR3 nucleotides read TGTGCCAGTATTCTCAAGGGGGCAGGGGAGGCTTTCTTT. Protein product: CASILKGAGEAFF.

This chain joins TRBV27 and TRBJ2-3; D gene uncertain. Germline-derived CDR1 and CDR2 are MNHEY and SMNVEV (reference sequence). The V and J ends lost 6 bases and 0 bases respectively, with 16 bases between them. This CDR3 has 16 residues. DNA for the CDR3: TGTGCCAGCAGCCCAACGGGTCCCTTGAGCACAGATACGCAGTATTTT. This encodes CASSPTGPLSTDTQYF.

The V gene is TRBV11-2, the J gene TRBJ2-7; D call uncertain. The CDR3 runs to 16 residues. In germline, CDR1 is SGHAT, CDR2 FQNNGV. With 5 bases removed from V and 5 bases from J, the gap between germline ends came to 22 bases. CDR3 coding DNA: TGTGCCAGCAGCCCGGCCGGGTCAAGATCCATCCACGAGCAGTACTTC. It specifies CASSPAGSRSIHEQYF.

The CDR3 region has the DNA TGTGCCAGTAAGAGGACAGGGGAAGTGAACAATGAGCAGTTCTTC. This codes for CASKRTGEVNNEQFF. The chain has TRBV6-1 and TRBJ2-1; 9 bases agree with TRBD1. V lost 9 bases and J lost 5; bases outside the gene matches: 11. Germline V gives CDR1 MNHNS, CDR2 SASEGT. The CDR3 has 15 residues.

In DNA, the CDR3 is TGTGCCAGTAGTAGATATAGCGGGAGGCCCTCCGGGGAGCAGTACTTC. Translating gives CASSRYSGRPSGEQYF. V usage is TRBV19 and J usage is TRBJ2-7, with TRBD2 identical over 10 bases. Trimming cost V 4 bases and J 7 bases; bases outside gene matches: 13. The CDR3 is made up of 16 amino acids. Germline loops: CDR1 LNHDA, CDR2 SQIVND (reference sequence).

Turning to this clone: The junction does not match germline at one end; this may be a read error. V and J are TRBV7-2 and TRBJ2-5; TRBD2 is a possible D gene (7 bases). The V gene's germline CDR1 is SGHTA and CDR2 FQGNSA. The CDR3 is 16 amino acids. The CDR3 region is CASSLGSIRGGETQYF. The CDR3 DNA reads as TGTGCCAGCAGTTTAGGTTCGATTAGGGGGGGAGAGACCCAGTACTTC. The whole variable domain, filled in from reference TRBV7-2 and TRBJ2-5, reads GAGVSQSPSNKVTEKGKDVELRCDPISGHTALYWYRQSLGQGLEFLIYFQGNSAPDKSGLPSDRFSAERTGGSVSTLTIQRTQQEDSAVYLCASSLGSIRGGETQYFGPGTRLLVL.

The chain uses TRBV7-8 and TRBJ2-2; D call uncertain. The CDR3 consists of 13 residues. CDR1 and CDR2 (germline): SGHVS, FQNEAQ. Between the trimmed V and J ends, which lost 5 bases and 7 bases, there was a span of 11 bases. DNA for the CDR3: TGTGCCAGCAGCCCCCATTCGGTCGGGGAGCTGTTTTTT. Protein product: CASSPHSVGELFF.

The chain has TRBV5-4 and TRBJ2-1; D is possibly TRBD1 (5 bases). The CDR3 totals 15 residues. V was shortened by 3 bases and J by 2 bases, with 12 bases between the two germline ends. Per the germline V gene, CDR1 is SGHNT and CDR2 is YYREEE (reference sequence). DNA for the CDR3: TGTGCCAGCAGCTCTCGGGCGACAGCCTACAATGAGCAGTTCTTC. It encodes CASSSRATAYNEQFF.

This clone was picked up a small number of times. This chain links TRBV6-5 with TRBJ2-5; TRBD2 agrees at 8 bases. The closer fit of TRBJ2-7 to the DNA end suggests the J call may be wrong. The CDR3 is 14 amino acids. CDR1 MNHEY and CDR2 SVGAGI come from the germline V gene. In nucleotides, the CDR3 is TGTGCCAGCAGTTATCGGGAGGGGAAGTACGAGCAGTACTTC. This gives the protein CASSYREGKYEQYF.

This clone was counted between two and nine times. V is TRBV21-1 and J is TRBJ1-1. TRBV21-1 is a pseudogene. CDR3 size: 14 residues. CDR3 coding DNA: TGTGCCAGCACCAAACGACCGATCGGGGGTAAAGCTTTCTTT. Translating it yields CASTKRPIGGKAFF.

The chain recombines TRBV4-1 with TRBJ2-7; 7 bases map to TRBD2. Germline V lookup: CDR1 MGHRA, CDR2 YSYEKL. Losses at the gene ends were 1 base for V and 3 bases for J; bases not matched to a gene: 3. The CDR3 has 14 amino acids. CDR3 sequence: CASSQGAGVYEQYF. The CDR3 DNA reads as TGCGCCAGCAGCCAAGGGGCGGGAGTCTACGAGCAGTACTTC.